A single sample gave rise to the 4 T cell receptor beta chains below, sequenced in a study of OX40 agonist ivuxolimab in advanced cancers. Clones were read by immunoSEQ multiplex PCR, and TCRdb kept only the in-frame ones, dropping some. The sample has tens of thousands of clones, 86% seen once. The sample here was CD4+ or CD8+ T cells sorted from blood, taken in a trial of the OX40 agonist ivuxolimab. Every receptor here comes from an adult with an advanced solid tumor such as melanoma, head and neck, liver or kidney cancer.

The V gene is TRBV5-8, the J gene TRBJ2-5; D is unresolved. The CDR3 has 11 amino acids. The V gene lost 3 bases and the J gene lost 3 bases, with 3 bases spanning the gap. The germline V gene encodes CDR1 SGHTS and CDR2 YDEGEE. The CDR3 DNA reads as TGTGCCAGCAGCTGGGAAGAGACCCAGTACTTC. Its protein product is CASSWEETQYF.

This chain connects TRBV18 to TRBJ2-4; D is unresolved. CDR3 size: 14 residues. Germline CDR1 is KGHSH and CDR2 is LQKENI. Trimming took 3 bases from V and 6 from J, leaving 12 bases between them. The CDR3: CASSPRTEANIQYF. The CDR3, as DNA: TGTGCCAGCTCACCCCGGACCGAGGCAAACATTCAGTACTTC.

J is TRBJ1-4 and V is TRBV5-1, with D uncertain. CDR3 size: 14 residues. CDR1 and CDR2 (germline): SGHRS, YFSETQ. Trimming cost V 5 bases and J 0 bases, with 8 bases left between them. CDR3 amino acids: CASRPWATNEKLFF. The CDR3 region has the DNA TGCGCCAGCAGGCCGTGGGCAACTAATGAAAAACTGTTTTTT.

The chain combines TRBV7-9 with TRBJ1-1; D gene ambiguous. V was shortened by 3 bases and J by 4 bases, with 9 bases between the two germline ends. The CDR3 covers 13 residues. CDR1 is SEHNR and CDR2 is FQNEAQ in the germline V gene (reference sequence). CDR3 residues: CASSFGEVTEAFF. CDR3 sequence (DNA): TGTGCCAGCAGCTTTGGGGAAGTCACTGAAGCTTTCTTT.